What follows is one TCR beta chain and its context. Other DNA variants within this sample encode the same CDR3. J was trimmed by 2 bases and V by 5 bases; bases with no gene match: 1. The CDR3 consists of 14 residues. From germline, CDR1 is WSHSY and CDR2 SAAADI. The data derive from a study of blood T cell repertoires in COVID-19. In the study overall: Both acute and convalescent COVID-19 samples were obtained from the United States, Italy and Spain. PBMCs, B-cell-depleted T cells, or T cells provided the cDNA or gDNA that made up the material.

Methods used by the authors: Scientists estimated how many nucleated cells there were by amplifying reference gene primers. The table came from immunoSEQ multiplex PCR; TCRdb's copy has only in-frame clones and leaves some out. V and J calls and clone size follow that table, whereas D and trimming were derived from the DNA. Among some 140,000 clones, around 87% were seen once, and the ten largest hold more than 2%. The rearrangement uses TRBV10-2 and TRBJ2-2; 8 bases are a match to TRBD2. The sequenced material came from peripheral blood. The receptor was isolated from a man aged 65 to 79 with active COVID-19. In DNA form, the CDR3 reads TGCGCCAGCAGTACTAGCGGAAACACCGGGGAGCTGTTTTTT. The encoded protein is CASSTSGNTGELFF.